This TCR beta chain was captured in a study of cytomegalovirus exposure and HLA in healthy donors. As for this clone: Its specificity is not known.

Study observations and caveats: Productive status was seen about 90% or about 30% of the time for most TCR beta V segments in an earlier analysis. According to a later analysis, most TCR beta chains associated with CMV appeared HLA-restricted.

Vbeta (60) and Jbeta (13) primers were used in the PCR. Assay used: immunoSEQ multiplex PCR; TCRdb lists only in-frame clones, some missing. This table has about 130,000 clones, around 81% appearing once. The sequence was collected from a young man in good health and CMV-seronegative. Sequencing used PBMCs.

CDR3 DNA: TGCGCCAGCAGCTTGGGTGGGGGGGCTGTAAACACTGAAGCTTTCTTT. This sequence encodes CASSLGGGAVNTEAFF. The rearrangement links TRBV5-1 to TRBJ1-1; D is perhaps TRBD1 (6 bases). This CDR3 is 16 amino acids long. With 0 bases removed from V and 2 bases from J, the gap between germline ends came to 14 bases. Germline lookup yields CDR1 SGHRS and CDR2 YFSETQ.